One sample yielded the 6 T cell receptor beta chains listed below, sequenced in a study of T cell repertoires in cytomegalovirus infection. A single record per CDR3 protein comes from TCRdb applying MiXCR to the reads. The sample has about 110,000 distinct CDR3 sequences, approximately 45% seen once. These TCRs are of unknown antigen specificity. The source material was CD8+ T cells from cultured PBMCs, sampled from culture after CMV antigen stimulation. The receptors here all came from a human donor in good health (CMV status not recorded). Some clones in this sample may be carry-over from other donors' samples.

This chain connects TRBV4-1 to TRBJ2-7; 10 bases align to TRBD2. Looked up from germline, CDR1 is MGHRA and CDR2 is YSYEKL. With 5 bases clipped from V and 3 bases from J, the junction kept 7 bases outside the gene matches. The CDR3 loop spans 15 amino acids. This CDR3 is CASSFSSGGNYEQYF. The CDR3 DNA is TGCGCCAGCAGCTTCTCTAGCGGGGGAAACTACGAGCAGTACTTC.

This clonotype was detected only a few times. The gene calls are TRBV27 and TRBJ2-3; the D call may be TRBD1 or TRBD2 (5 bases each). Per the germline V gene, CDR1 is MNHEY and CDR2 is SMNVEV (reference sequence). Trimming took 0 bases from V and 6 from J, leaving 13 bases between them. This CDR3 has 15 residues. CDR3 region: CASSLSGLATDTQYF. DNA of the CDR3: TGTGCCAGCAGTTTATCGGGGCTAGCAACGGATACGCAGTATTTT.

This clonotype was detected a few times. V and J are TRBV6-2 or TRBV6-3 and TRBJ2-7, with a tentative D call TRBD1 (6 bases). There are 15 residues in the CDR3. Per germline, CDR1 MNHEY and CDR2 SVGEGT. V was shortened by 5 bases and J by 0 bases, with 14 bases between the two germline ends. CDR3 bases: TGTGCCAGCAGTGATACGACAGGTATCTCCTACGAGCAGTACTTC. This codes for CASSDTTGISYEQYF.

The chain uses TRBV20-1 and TRBJ1-1, with 7 bases that match TRBD1. There are 16 residues in the CDR3. J lost 1 base, V lost 4 bases, and 12 bases had no gene match. Germline CDR1 and CDR2: DFQATT and SNEGSKA (reference sequence). CDR3 sequence reads: CSAKWETGSGNTEAFF. The CDR3 DNA reads TGCAGTGCTAAGTGGGAGACAGGGAGCGGGAACACTGAAGCTTTCTTT.

The chain recombines TRBV20-1 with TRBJ2-1; D remains unclear. This CDR3 is 14 amino acids long. V was pared by 0 bases and J by 7 bases, with 13 bases between. Per the germline V gene, CDR1 is DFQATT and CDR2 is SNEGSKA (reference sequence). CDR3 region: CSAREVAGSNEQFF. CDR3 nucleotides: TGCAGTGCTAGAGAGGTCGCCGGGTCGAATGAGCAGTTCTTC.

This clonotype was counted only a few times. The CDR3 coding sequence is TGTGCCAGCAGCTTAGTTTGGGTTATAGCGGGGGGGAATGAGCAGTTCTTC. It yields the protein CASSLVWVIAGGNEQFF. V usage is TRBV7-8 and J usage is TRBJ2-1; TRBD2 aligns across 11 bases. J was trimmed by 7 bases and V by 1 base; bases with no gene match: 9. The CDR3 is 17 residues long. CDR1 is SGHVS, CDR2 FQNEAQ, per germline.